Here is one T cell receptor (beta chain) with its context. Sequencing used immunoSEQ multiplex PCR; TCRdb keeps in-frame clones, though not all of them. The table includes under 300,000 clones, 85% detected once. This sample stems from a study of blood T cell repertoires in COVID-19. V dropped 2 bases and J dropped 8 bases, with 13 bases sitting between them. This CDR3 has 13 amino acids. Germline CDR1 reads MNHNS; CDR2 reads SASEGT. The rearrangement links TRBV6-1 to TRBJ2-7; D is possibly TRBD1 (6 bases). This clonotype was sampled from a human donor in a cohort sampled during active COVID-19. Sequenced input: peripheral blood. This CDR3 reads CASSEQRRDKQYF. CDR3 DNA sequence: TGTGCCAGCAGTGAACAACGAAGGGACAAGCAGTACTTC.